These 24 T cell receptor beta chains were all obtained from the same sample, sequenced in a study of radiotherapy plus CTLA-4 blockade in lung cancer. Assay used: immunoSEQ multiplex PCR; TCRdb lists only in-frame clones, some missing. The profile shows about 88,000 clones, more than 70% of them singletons. Sequences were derived from peripheral blood, sampled from a patient treated with radiotherapy plus ipilimumab. The receptor source for this set is a human donor with non-small cell lung cancer that progressed on radiotherapy plus ipilimumab.

V is TRBV28 and J is TRBJ1-5, with TRBD1 identical over 8 bases. Germline CDR1 is MDHEN and CDR2 is SYDVKM. V shed 2 bases, J shed 5 bases, and the junction held 5 bases outside the gene matches. The CDR3 spans 15 residues. This CDR3 reads CASSLEDREHQPQHF. The CDR3 DNA reads as TGTGCCAGCAGTTTAGAGGACAGGGAACATCAGCCCCAGCATTTT.

The chain uses TRBV29-1 and TRBJ2-5, with D perhaps TRBD2 (7 bases). The CDR3 is 17 residues long. Trimming pared 6 bases from V and 4 bases from J, leaving 27 bases between. Germline CDR1 SQVTM, CDR2 ANQGSEA. The CDR3 sequence is CSVGPEGGRGLGETQYF. As DNA, the CDR3 is TGCAGCGTCGGGCCTGAGGGGGGGCGCGGGTTGGGAGAGACCCAGTACTTC.

CDR3 in DNA: TGTGCCAGCGAAGGGACAGGGAGCGGCCAGCCCCAGCATTTT. This translates into CASEGTGSGQPQHF. This chain uses TRBV28 with TRBJ1-5; TRBD1 matches 9 bases. V trimming: 8 bases; J trimming: 7 bases; junction bases outside the gene matches: 9. Germline assignment: CDR1 MDHEN and CDR2 SYDVKM. There are 14 residues in the CDR3.

This chain uses TRBV4-2 with TRBJ1-1, with D perhaps matching TRBD1 (6 bases). This CDR3 comprises 14 residues. The germline gives CDR1 LGHNA, CDR2 YNFKEQ. Trimming removed 2 bases at V and 5 bases at J, with 12 bases between. CDR3 protein: CASSQPRGGTEAFF. CDR3 in DNA: TGTGCCAGCAGCCAACCGAGGGGGGGTACTGAAGCTTTCTTT.

V usage is TRBV16 and J usage is TRBJ1-5; TRBD1 agrees at 10 bases. Looked up from germline, CDR1 is KGHSY and CDR2 is FQNENV. With V trimmed by 0 bases and J by 4 bases, 0 bases remained unmatched. The CDR3 is made up of 15 amino acids. CDR3 sequence: CASSQSGQGNQPQHF. The CDR3, as DNA: TGTGCCAGCAGCCAATCGGGACAGGGGAATCAGCCCCAGCATTTT.

Points on this clone: At one end, the junction sequence differs from germline, possibly due to a read error. The rearrangement uses TRBV7-2 and TRBJ2-7; a possible D gene is TRBD2 (6 bases). The CDR3 extends over 12 amino acids. The germline V gene encodes CDR1 SGHTA and CDR2 FQGNSA. As DNA, the CDR3 is TGTGCCAGCAGCTTAGGGAGGGAGCGCCAAAGCTTC. Its translation: CASSLGRERQSF.

The CDR3 spells CATKSGSAATNEKLFF. In nucleotides, the CDR3 is TGTGCCACCAAGAGCGGGTCTGCCGCAACTAATGAAAAACTGTTTTTT. V and J are TRBV10-3 and TRBJ1-4; D is undetermined. V was clipped by 10 bases and J by 0 bases, with 18 bases between them. Germline V gene sequence: CDR1 ENHRY, CDR2 SYGVKD. This CDR3 spans 16 amino acids.

V and J are TRBV9 and TRBJ2-3, with 13 nucleotides matching TRBD2. The germline V gene encodes CDR1 SGDLS and CDR2 YYNGEE. This CDR3 is 15 amino acids long. With V trimmed by 6 bases and J by 6 bases, 7 bases remained unmatched. The CDR3 is CASNPGTSGEDTQYF. The CDR3 bases are TGTGCCAGCAACCCAGGGACTAGCGGGGAGGATACGCAGTATTTT.

The rearrangement links TRBV4-3 to TRBJ2-7; TRBD2 aligns across 9 bases. With 1 base clipped from V and 4 bases from J, the junction kept 5 bases outside the gene matches. CDR3 size: 15 residues. CDR1 is LGHNA and CDR2 is YSLEER in the germline V gene. This CDR3 reads CASSQARLAGYEQYF. DNA of the CDR3: TGCGCCAGCAGCCAAGCACGGCTAGCGGGGTACGAGCAGTACTTC.

The chain couples TRBV4-3 to TRBJ2-4; possible D gene TRBD2, 5 bases. The CDR3 sequence is 14 residues long. Germline V lookup: CDR1 LGHNA, CDR2 YSLEER. Trimming removed 3 bases at V and 8 bases at J, with 14 bases between. The CDR3 bases are TGCGCCAGCAGCCATAAGACCTCCGGGGACATTCAGTACTTC. This gives the protein CASSHKTSGDIQYF.

The V gene is TRBV5-1, the J gene TRBJ2-2; 10 positions match TRBD2. V was clipped by 1 base and J by 5 bases; unmatched bases: 8. The CDR3 consists of 17 residues. CDR1 is SGHRS and CDR2 is YFSETQ in the germline V gene. CDR3 sequence: CASSLSAGGPRTGELFF. The CDR3 coding sequence is TGCGCCAGCAGCTTGTCAGCGGGAGGGCCACGGACCGGGGAGCTGTTTTTT.

The chain carries TRBV2 and TRBJ2-5, with 8 bases aligning to TRBD2. The CDR3 consists of 12 residues. Trimming removed 3 bases from V and 9 bases from J; junction bases left unmatched: 3. CDR1 is SNHLY, CDR2 FYNNEI, per germline. This chain's CDR3 is CASSDLAGPQYF. The CDR3 region has the DNA TGTGCCAGCAGTGACCTAGCGGGTCCCCAGTACTTC.

CDR3 sequence reads: CASSVRQGGYGYTF. The DNA for the CDR3 is TGTGCCAGCAGCGTCCGACAGGGGGGCTATGGCTACACCTTC. The chain recombines TRBV9 with TRBJ1-2; 9 positions match TRBD1. Germline CDR1 is SGDLS and CDR2 is YYNGEE. The CDR3 totals 14 residues. J lost 4 bases, V lost 2 bases, and 3 bases had no gene match. Full variable domain (outside the CDR3, taken from reference TRBV9 and TRBJ1-2): DSGVTQTPKHLITATGQRVTLRCSPRSGDLSVYWYQQSLDQGLQFLIQYYNGEERAKGNILERFSAQQFPDLHSELNLSSLELGDSALYFCASSVRQGGYGYTFGSGTRLTVV.

The chain uses TRBV28 and TRBJ1-2; D gene ambiguous. Trimming removed 2 bases from V and 4 bases from J, with 8 bases in between. The CDR3 loop spans 13 amino acids. Germline V gene data show CDR1 as MDHEN and CDR2 as SYDVKM. CDR3 region: CASSLAPIYGYTF. CDR3 coding DNA: TGTGCCAGCAGTTTAGCACCGATCTATGGCTACACCTTC.

The sample holds a few counts of this clone. The rearrangement links TRBV27 to TRBJ2-1; 8 positions match TRBD2. The V gene end was trimmed by 3 bases and the J gene end by 2 bases; junction bases not matched to a gene: 12. The CDR3 sequence is 18 residues long. The germline V gene encodes CDR1 MNHEY and CDR2 SMNVEV (reference sequence). This CDR3 is CASSFPGRAGAAYNEQFF. The CDR3 coding sequence is TGTGCCAGCAGTTTCCCAGGGCGAGCGGGAGCCGCCTACAATGAGCAGTTCTTC.

The chain employs TRBV5-6 and TRBJ1-3; no reliable D call. This CDR3 comprises 14 residues. Trimming removed 1 base at V and 4 bases at J, with 9 bases between. CDR1 and CDR2 (germline): SGHDT, YYEEEE. CDR3 region: CASSLRAVGNTIYF. The CDR3 region has the DNA TGTGCCAGCAGCTTGAGGGCTGTCGGAAACACCATATATTTT.

This clone was found once. The chain couples TRBV28 to TRBJ2-5; the D gene could be TRBD1 or TRBD2 (5 bases each). The J call may be mistaken, given a closer DNA end match to TRBJ2-7. CDR1 is MDHEN and CDR2 is SYDVKM in the germline V gene. The CDR3 runs 13 residues. Here the CDR3 reads CASSLRGTNEQYF. DNA for the CDR3: TGTGCCAGCAGTTTACGAGGGACCAACGAGCAGTACTTC.

The table lists this clone with a few counts. The rearrangement uses TRBV19 and TRBJ1-5; a weak D match, TRBD1 (5 bases). CDR1 is LNHDA and CDR2 is SQIVND in the germline V gene (reference sequence). The V end was cut by 2 bases, the J end by 6 bases, with 20 bases between. This CDR3 comprises 17 residues. DNA of the CDR3: TGTGCCAGTAGTATAAGCCCGAGGGCAGGGTACGGTCAGCCCCAGCATTTT. This encodes CASSISPRAGYGQPQHF.

The chain recombines TRBV5-1 with TRBJ1-2; tentatively, D is TRBD1 (5 bases). Germline CDR1 is SGHRS and CDR2 is YFSETQ. V was clipped by 4 bases and J by 4 bases, with 8 bases between them. The CDR3 runs 12 residues. This CDR3 is CASSDGGYGYTF. The CDR3 nucleotides read TGCGCCAGCAGCGATGGGGGCTATGGCTACACCTTC. Full variable domain (remainder filled in from reference TRBV5-1 and TRBJ1-2): KAGVTQTPRYLIKTRGQQVTLSCSPISGHRSVSWYQQTPGQGLQFLFEYFSETQRNKGNFPGRFSGRQFSNSRSEMNVSTLELGDSALYLCASSDGGYGYTFGSGTRLTVV.

This clone occurred once. The chain uses TRBV25-1 and TRBJ1-2, with TRBD1 as a possible D gene (5 bases). CDR1 MGHDK and CDR2 SYGVNS come from the germline V gene. V shed 0 bases and J shed 7 bases, with 9 bases lying between them. The CDR3 covers 13 residues. The CDR3 loop reads CASSEYYGGGYTF. The CDR3 nucleotides read TGTGCCAGCAGTGAATATTATGGGGGTGGCTACACCTTC.

This clone occurred once. The rearrangement uses TRBV7-8 and TRBJ2-3; 11 bases are shared with TRBD2. The CDR3 runs 17 residues. Losses at the gene ends were 6 bases for V and 0 bases for J; bases not matched to a gene: 8. The germline V gene has CDR1 SGHVS and CDR2 FQNEAQ. This CDR3 is CASRPSSGRGSTDTQYF. In DNA, the CDR3 is TGTGCCAGCAGACCCAGTAGCGGGAGGGGTAGCACAGATACGCAGTATTTT.

This clone was observed a few times. The gene calls are TRBV28 and TRBJ2-7; TRBD1 aligns across 8 bases. Germline V gene sequence: CDR1 MDHEN, CDR2 SYDVKM. The length of the CDR3 is 14 residues. Losses at the gene ends were 5 bases for V and 3 bases for J; bases not matched to a gene: 6. DNA of the CDR3: TGTGCCAGCAGTATCGGACAGGGCGTCTACGAGCAGTACTTC. Residues: CASSIGQGVYEQYF.

The chain is built from TRBV7-9 and TRBJ1-6, with 9 bases identical to TRBD1. The ends lost 5 bases at V and 10 bases at J; junction bases unmatched: 9. This CDR3 has 15 amino acids. Germline V gene sequence: CDR1 SEHNR, CDR2 FQNEAQ (reference sequence). CDR3 amino acids: CASSAMGQGESPLHF. CDR3 nucleotides: TGTGCCAGCAGCGCCATGGGACAGGGAGAATCACCCCTCCACTTT.

The V gene is TRBV9, the J gene TRBJ2-4; D ambiguous. In germline, CDR1 is SGDLS, CDR2 YYNGEE. Trimming shortened V by 0 bases and J by 1 base, and 11 bases separated the two germline ends. There are 16 residues in the CDR3. CDR3 sequence: CASSVEAVGAKNIQYF. In DNA form, the CDR3 reads TGTGCCAGCAGCGTAGAGGCAGTTGGGGCCAAAAACATTCAGTACTTC.